This note documents a single T cell receptor (beta chain) sequence. This record belongs to a study of cytomegalovirus exposure and HLA in healthy donors. The study ran its PCR with 60 Vbeta and 13 Jbeta primers. TCRdb's table, derived via immunoSEQ multiplex PCR, lists solely in-frame clones and lacks some. The sample has about 200,000 clones, over 60% seen once; the top ten hold 0.63%. Germline V gene data show CDR1 as SGHRS and CDR2 as YFSETQ. V dropped 3 bases and J dropped 1 base, with 10 bases sitting between them. The CDR3 has 14 amino acids. Specimen: PBMCs. This clonotype was sampled from a young man in good health and CMV-seronegative. The V and J genes are TRBV5-1 and TRBJ1-1; maybe TRBD1 (5 bases). CDR3 loop: CASSSQGQNTEAFF. Here the CDR3 DNA reads TGCGCCAGCAGCTCCCAGGGTCAGAACACTGAAGCTTTCTTT.